This T cell receptor beta chain was retrieved from a study of blood T cell repertoires in COVID-19. Source study methods: Reference gene primer amplification in the assay estimated nucleated cell counts. Clones were sequenced by immunoSEQ multiplex PCR, and TCRdb holds only the in-frame ones, with some missing. That table supplies the V and J calls and clone size; D and trimming were determined from the DNA. In the table there are 300,000 to 350,000 clones, around 87% of which are singletons. The participants were between about 18 and 95 years old and came from 20 to 30 US areas. Cohort allocation depended upon clinical history that participants reported. The germline V gene encodes CDR1 LGHDT and CDR2 YNNKEL (reference sequence). Trimming left V 1 base short and J 5 bases short, with 11 bases between. The CDR3 runs 14 residues.

The sequenced sample was PBMCs or T cells enriched from blood (not recorded which). The clonotype comes from a woman aged 18 to 35 with acute COVID-19. This chain uses TRBV3-1 (or the pseudogene TRBV3-2) with TRBJ1-2; D may be TRBD1 (6 bases). CDR3 coding DNA: TGTGCCAGCAGCCAAGCAAACAGGGTTTATGGCTACACCTTC. Amino acid sequence: CASSQANRVYGYTF.